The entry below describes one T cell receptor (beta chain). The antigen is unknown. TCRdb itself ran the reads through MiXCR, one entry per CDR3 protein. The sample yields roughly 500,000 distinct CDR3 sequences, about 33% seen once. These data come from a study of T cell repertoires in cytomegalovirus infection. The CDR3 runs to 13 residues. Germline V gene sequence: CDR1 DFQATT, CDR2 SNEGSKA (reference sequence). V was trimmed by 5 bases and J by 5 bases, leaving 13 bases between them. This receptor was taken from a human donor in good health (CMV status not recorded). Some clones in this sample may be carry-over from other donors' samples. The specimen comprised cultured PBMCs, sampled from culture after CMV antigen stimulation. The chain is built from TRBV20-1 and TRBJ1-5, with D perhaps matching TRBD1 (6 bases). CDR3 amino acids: CSAQQGVDQPQHF. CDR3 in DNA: TGCAGTGCTCAACAGGGAGTCGATCAGCCCCAGCATTTT.